This passage covers 25 T cell receptor beta chains from one sample sequenced in a study of T cells after yellow fever vaccination. TCRdb recomputed calls from the 5' RACE reads with MiXCR, one row per CDR3 protein. The sample includes approximately 110,000 distinct CDR3 sequences, under 8.5% of them seen just once. Source: CD4+ T cells sorted from PBMCs, taken approximately 11 days after the first yellow fever vaccination. These receptor sequences come from a man younger than 30 who received the YFV17D yellow fever vaccine.

This clonotype has a count of ten or more. The J gene is TRBJ2-5, the V gene TRBV5-1; D may be TRBD2 (5 bases). The CDR3 has 16 residues. Germline-derived CDR1 and CDR2 are SGHRS and YFSETQ. Trimming stripped 4 bases from V and 5 bases from J, with 21 bases between. The CDR3: CASSAMLGGGEETQYF. The CDR3 DNA sequence: TGCGCCAGCAGCGCAATGCTAGGTGGAGGTGAGGAGACCCAGTACTTC.

This clonotype turned up a few times. This chain connects TRBV3-1 to TRBJ2-3; no firm D call. The germline V gene has CDR1 LGHDT and CDR2 YNNKEL (reference sequence). The CDR3 spans 15 residues. V was clipped by 4 bases and J by 8 bases, with 19 bases between them. This CDR3 is CASSRGRSDRSTQYF. CDR3 sequence (DNA): TGTGCCAGCAGCCGGGGAAGGTCCGATCGCAGTACGCAGTATTTT.

This clonotype was counted many times. V gene TRBV7-2 combines with J gene TRBJ1-6; tentative D call: TRBD1 (5 bases). Trimming cost V 1 base and J 7 bases, with 5 bases left between them. The CDR3 covers 13 residues. Germline lookup yields CDR1 SGHTA and CDR2 FQGNSA. The CDR3 sequence: CASSLGTNSPLHF. The CDR3 bases are TGTGCCAGCAGCTTAGGGACAAATTCACCCCTCCACTTT.

The sample holds many counts of this clonotype. J is TRBJ2-5 and V is TRBV2, with 9 nucleotides matching TRBD1. The CDR3 has 13 residues. Germline trimming cut 6 bases from V and 7 bases from J; bases unmatched to any gene: 6. Germline CDR1 is SNHLY and CDR2 is FYNNEI. CDR3 in amino acids: CASREGQGWTQYF. The CDR3 DNA reads as TGTGCCAGCAGGGAGGGACAGGGATGGACCCAGTACTTC.

This clonotype was detected many times. CDR3 protein: CASSVFSGGETQYF. In DNA form, the CDR3 reads TGTGCCAGCAGCGTATTTAGCGGGGGAGAGACCCAGTACTTC. The chain has TRBV9 and TRBJ2-5; TRBD2 aligns across 9 bases. With 1 base clipped from V and 4 bases from J, the junction kept 2 bases outside the gene matches. Germline values: CDR1 SGDLS, CDR2 YYNGEE. The CDR3 covers 14 residues.

This clonotype was observed at least ten times. The DNA of the CDR3 is TGTGCCAGCAGCGACTGGGGTAGCACAGATACGCAGTATTTT. This encodes CASSDWGSTDTQYF. The V call is TRBV5-5, the J call TRBJ2-3; D gene ambiguous. CDR3 length equals 14 residues. V dropped 4 bases and J dropped 0 bases, with 9 bases sitting between them. Per germline, CDR1 SGHKS and CDR2 YYEKEE (reference sequence).

This clonotype has ten or more counts. The chain employs TRBV7-2 and TRBJ2-5, with D unclear. Looked up from germline, CDR1 is SGHTA and CDR2 is FQGNSA. The length of the CDR3 is 14 residues. V was trimmed by 8 bases and J by 5 bases, leaving 18 bases between them. Here the CDR3 DNA reads TGTGCCAGCTCCCCGGCTCGGTCTTCCGAGACCCAGTACTTC. This translates into CASSPARSSETQYF.

This clonotype was picked up many times. The chain carries TRBV30 and TRBJ1-1; D possibly corresponds to TRBD1 (5 bases). The CDR3 runs to 12 residues. CDR1 GTSNPN and CDR2 SVGIG come from the germline V gene (reference sequence). V lost 3 bases and J 5 bases, leaving 10 bases between the germline ends. CDR3 protein: CAWSRGWTEAFF. Here the CDR3 DNA reads TGTGCCTGGAGCCGGGGGTGGACTGAAGCTTTCTTT.

This clonotype was recorded many times. The gene calls are TRBV6-5 and TRBJ1-6, with a possible D match to TRBD1 (6 bases). This CDR3 is 16 amino acids long. Trimming left V 7 bases short and J 10 bases short, with 23 bases between. Germline V gene lookup returns CDR1 MNHEY and CDR2 SVGAGI. The CDR3 nucleotides read TGTGCCAGCACCCCCGCCGGGACCTGGGGACAATCACCCCTCCACTTT. Translation: CASTPAGTWGQSPLHF.

The table lists this clonotype with a few counts. The V call is TRBV5-1, the J call TRBJ2-1; D perhaps matches TRBD2 (5 bases). The V and J ends lost 0 bases and 5 bases respectively, with 12 bases between them. The CDR3 has 15 amino acids. Germline V gene lookup returns CDR1 SGHRS and CDR2 YFSETQ. This CDR3 reads CASSLAGELHNEQFF. The CDR3 coding sequence is TGCGCCAGCAGCTTGGCCGGGGAGCTCCACAATGAGCAGTTCTTC.

This clonotype was seen repeatedly, ten times or more. The chain uses TRBV3-1 and TRBJ2-7, with 11 positions matching TRBD1. The CDR3 is 15 amino acids. The V segment lost 4 bases and the J segment 6 bases; nucleotides outside the gene matches: 8. Looked up from germline, CDR1 is LGHDT and CDR2 is YNNKEL (reference sequence). The DNA of the CDR3 is TGTGCCAGCAGCCTTCCGGGACAGGGGGTGTCCGAGCAGTACTTC. It codes for CASSLPGQGVSEQYF.

This clonotype was detected ten times or more. The gene calls are TRBV5-1 and TRBJ2-7; 7 bases map to TRBD2. Losses at the gene ends were 5 bases for V and 2 bases for J; bases not matched to a gene: 7. CDR1 and CDR2 from the germline V gene are SGHRS and YFSETQ. The CDR3 is 14 residues long. CDR3 sequence reads: CASRRGGMTYEQYF. CDR3 coding DNA: TGCGCCAGCAGGCGCGGGGGTATGACCTACGAGCAGTACTTC.

This clonotype was seen many times. The chain combines TRBV25-1 with TRBJ1-1, with unresolved D. CDR1 and CDR2 from the germline V gene are MGHDK and SYGVNS. Trimming took 9 bases from V and 5 from J, leaving 10 bases between them. CDR3 size: 11 residues. Here the CDR3 reads CASKRGTEAFF. The CDR3 DNA sequence: TGTGCCAGTAAAAGAGGGACTGAAGCTTTCTTT.

This clonotype was detected many times. The chain uses TRBV20-1 and TRBJ1-2; D is unclear. CDR1 is DFQATT, CDR2 SNEGSKA, per germline (reference sequence). Trimming stripped 0 bases from V and 4 bases from J, with 15 bases between. The CDR3 has 15 residues. CDR3 bases: TGCAGTGCTAGAGATTTCGTAAGAGACTCCTATGGCTACACCTTC. Translation gives CSARDFVRDSYGYTF.

This clonotype was counted a few times. This rearrangement joins TRBV6-2 or TRBV6-3 to TRBJ2-7; 9 bases align to TRBD1. CDR1 and CDR2 (germline): MNHEY, SVGEGT. The CDR3 has 15 residues. Losses at the gene ends were 5 bases for V and 1 base for J; bases not matched to a gene: 6. CDR3 in DNA: TGTGCCAGCAGTCTGACAGGGGGTAGTTCCTACGAGCAGTACGTC. It yields the protein CASSLTGGSSYEQYV.

This clonotype appeared many times. The chain couples TRBV12-3 or TRBV12-4 to TRBJ1-2, with D tentatively TRBD1 (5 bases). This CDR3 region has 13 residues. The V and J ends lost 6 bases and 5 bases respectively, with 13 bases between them. The CDR3 is CASSLQESYGYTF. The DNA for the CDR3 is TGTGCCAGCAGCCTACAGGAATCGTATGGCTACACCTTC.

This clonotype was seen many times. The chain carries TRBV12-3 or TRBV12-4 and TRBJ2-2; D perhaps matches TRBD1 (5 bases). The CDR3 is 12 residues long. V was shortened by 7 bases and J by 6 bases, with 9 bases between the two germline ends. In nucleotides, the CDR3 is TGTGCCAGCAAAAAAGGGGCCGGGGAGCTGTTTTTT. Translating gives CASKKGAGELFF.

This clonotype was seen ten or more times. The J gene is TRBJ1-3, the V gene TRBV12-3 or TRBV12-4, with unresolved D. V was cut by 5 bases and J by 0 bases, with 11 bases left in between. This CDR3 is 15 amino acids long. CDR3 residues: CASSISPFSGNTIYF. DNA for the CDR3: TGTGCCAGCAGTATTAGCCCCTTCTCTGGAAACACCATATATTTT.

CDR3 sequence: CASRGGGNEQFF. Written as DNA, the CDR3 is TGTGCCAGCAGGGGCGGGGGGAATGAGCAGTTCTTC. The V gene is TRBV12-3 or TRBV12-4, the J gene TRBJ2-1; TRBD2 aligns across 8 bases. The ends lost 6 bases at V and 7 bases at J; junction bases unmatched: 2. This CDR3 comprises 12 residues.

Comments on this clonotype: A clone one base away is much larger, so this may be a read error. The chain has TRBV4-2 and TRBJ1-4; the match to TRBD1 covers 7 bases. The germline CDR1 and CDR2 sequences are LGHNA and YNFKEQ. The CDR3 has 17 residues. CDR3 sequence: CATSSLVDRAINEKLFF. The CDR3, as DNA: TGTGCCACCAGCTCCCTAGTCGACAGGGCGATAAATGAAAAACTGTTTTTT.

This clonotype has ten or more counts. This chain uses TRBV12-3 or TRBV12-4 with TRBJ1-4; no definite D call. The V and J ends lost 5 bases and 8 bases respectively, with 12 bases between them. The CDR3 has 13 amino acids. The CDR3 here is CASSIWPGEKLFF. Written as DNA, the CDR3 is TGTGCCAGCAGTATCTGGCCTGGGGAAAAACTGTTTTTT.

This clonotype was observed a few times. The chain has TRBV19 and TRBJ1-6, with D possibly being TRBD1 (5 bases). This CDR3 is built from 14 residues. Germline loops: CDR1 LNHDA, CDR2 SQIVND (reference sequence). Trimming took off 7 bases at V and 7 bases at J, with 14 bases between the two ends. CDR3 in DNA: TGTGCCAGTAATCCTAGTCGGGGCAATTCACCCCTCCACTTT. Encoded protein: CASNPSRGNSPLHF. Drawing the rest from reference TRBV19 and TRBJ1-6, the complete variable domain is DGGITQSPKYLFRKEGQNVTLSCEQNLNHDAMYWYRQDPGQGLRLIYYSQIVNDFQKGDIAEGYSVSREKKESFPLTVTSAQKNPTAFYLCASNPSRGNSPLHFGNGTRLTVT.

This clonotype has a count of ten or more. This CDR3 reads CASSPTGHQGDTQYF. The CDR3 coding sequence is TGTGCCAGCTCACCAACAGGGCATCAGGGAGATACGCAGTATTTT. The genes are TRBV18 and TRBJ2-3, with D possibly matching TRBD1 (6 bases). V lost 2 bases and J 5 bases, leaving 14 bases between the germline ends. This CDR3 has 15 amino acids. The germline V gene has CDR1 KGHSH and CDR2 LQKENI.

This clonotype showed up many times. This chain links TRBV28 with TRBJ2-1; TRBD2 matches at 7 bases. The CDR3 loop spans 12 amino acids. CDR1 is MDHEN and CDR2 is SYDVKM in the germline V gene. The ends lost 6 bases at V and 10 bases at J; junction bases unmatched: 6. Written as DNA, the CDR3 is TGTGCCAGCAGAGTACTAGCGCACGAGCAGTTCTTC. As protein: CASRVLAHEQFF.

Note on this clonotype: A much larger clone differs by one base, so this may be a read error. The V call is TRBV5-1, the J call TRBJ2-4; TRBD1 might be the D (6 bases). From germline, CDR1 is SGHRS and CDR2 YFSETQ. The CDR3 is made up of 11 amino acids. The V end was cut by 7 bases, the J end by 11 bases, with 13 bases between. The CDR3 coding sequence is TGCGCCAGCGGGACAAGGGGGTTTCAGTACTTC. Its protein is CASGTRGFQYF.